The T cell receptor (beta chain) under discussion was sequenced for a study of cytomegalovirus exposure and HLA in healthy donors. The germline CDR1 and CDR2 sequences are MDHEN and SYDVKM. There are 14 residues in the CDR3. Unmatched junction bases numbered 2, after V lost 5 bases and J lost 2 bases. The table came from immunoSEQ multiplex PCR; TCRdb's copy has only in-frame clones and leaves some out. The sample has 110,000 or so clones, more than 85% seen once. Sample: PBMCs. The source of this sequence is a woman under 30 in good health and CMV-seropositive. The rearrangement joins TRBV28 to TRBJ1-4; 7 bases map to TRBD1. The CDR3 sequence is CASSPGQTNEKLFF. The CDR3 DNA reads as TGTGCCAGCAGTCCGGGACAGACTAATGAAAAACTGTTTTTT. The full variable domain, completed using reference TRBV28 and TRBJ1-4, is DVKVTQSSRYLVKRTGEKVFLECVQDMDHENMFWYRQDPGLGLRLIYFSYDVKMKEKGDIPEGYSVSREKKERFSLILESASTNQTSMYLCASSPGQTNEKLFFGSGTQLSVL.